This T cell receptor beta chain appears in the sequencing data of a study of shared clonotypes between healthy human individuals. Looking at the study overall: Researchers drew samples from a couple of women and a few men aged 18 to 49.

Of note for this clone: The same CDR3 can be traced to other DNA sequences in this sample.

CD8 cells regarded as naive lacked CD45RO, were positively chosen for CCR7, and omitted terminally differentiated effector memory CD45RA+ cells. Produced via immunoSEQ multiplex PCR; TCRdb's table is partial and in-frame only. Here the sample spans about 2 million clones, about 94% being singletons. The source of this sequence is a man between 18 and 29 years old in good health. Sequencing used naive CD8+ T cells sorted from blood.

The CDR3, as DNA: TGTGCCAGCAGCGGGGGACAGGGCGGCTACGAGCAGTACTTC. It is translated as CASSGGQGGYEQYF. The chain uses TRBV9 and TRBJ2-7; 9 positions agree with TRBD1. Germline-derived CDR1 and CDR2 are SGDLS and YYNGEE. CDR3 length: 14 amino acids. The J segment lost 3 bases and the V segment lost 3 bases, leaving 4 bases of the junction unmatched.